Following are 23 T cell receptor beta chains from one sample sequenced in a study of shared clonotypes between healthy human individuals. The method was immunoSEQ multiplex PCR; TCRdb's version includes in-frame clones alone and lacks a portion of them. The sample contains roughly 1.5 million clones, 95% to 99% of which appear only once. Source material: naive CD4+ T cells sorted from blood. Indicated subset: CD45RA+ positively selected. These receptors were obtained from a man aged 25 to 45 in good health.

This rearrangement joins TRBV5-6 to TRBJ2-5; D not certain. This CDR3 region has 16 residues. V lost 4 bases and J lost 3, with 19 bases in between. Germline assignment: CDR1 SGHDT and CDR2 YYEEEE. The CDR3 loop reads CASSVTTSRVEETQYF. The DNA for the CDR3 is TGTGCCAGCAGCGTCACAACCAGCAGAGTTGAAGAGACCCAGTACTTC.

The chain's CDR3 is CAIRRLAGGSYEQYF. DNA for the CDR3: TGTGCCATCAGACGACTAGCGGGAGGGTCTTACGAGCAGTACTTC. The chain links TRBV10-3 to TRBJ2-7, with TRBD2 matching 14 bases. The CDR3 contains 15 residues. The J segment lost 4 bases and the V segment lost 6 bases, leaving 5 bases of the junction unmatched. Germline V lookup: CDR1 ENHRY, CDR2 SYGVKD.

The rearrangement joins TRBV18 to TRBJ2-6, with a weak D call TRBD2 (5 bases). The V gene lost 0 bases and the J gene lost 2 bases, with 11 bases spanning the gap. The CDR3 consists of 17 residues. Germline V gene lookup returns CDR1 KGHSH and CDR2 LQKENI. CDR3 loop: CASSPPVGEAGANVLTF. The DNA of the CDR3 is TGTGCCAGCTCACCACCGGTGGGAGAGGCTGGGGCCAACGTCCTGACTTTC.

This chain links TRBV28 with TRBJ2-1; 7 bases match TRBD1. The CDR3 is 14 residues long. Per germline, CDR1 MDHEN and CDR2 SYDVKM. V lost 8 bases and J lost 7; bases outside the gene matches: 11. The chain's CDR3 is CASRRTGGQNEQFF. The DNA for the CDR3 is TGTGCCAGCCGGCGGACAGGAGGCCAAAATGAGCAGTTCTTC.

DNA of the CDR3: TGCGCCAGCAGCGAACGGACAGGGGGCATCTACGAGCAGTACTTC. Protein sequence: CASSERTGGIYEQYF. The chain links TRBV5-1 to TRBJ2-7; TRBD1 matches at 11 bases. V trimming: 4 bases; J trimming: 3 bases; junction bases outside the gene matches: 6. The CDR3 totals 15 residues. Germline CDR1 SGHRS, CDR2 YFSETQ.

The chain links TRBV6-5 to TRBJ2-3; D is tentatively TRBD1 or TRBD2 (6 bases each). The CDR3 consists of 12 residues. Germline loops: CDR1 MNHEY, CDR2 SVGAGI. V gave up 4 bases and J gave up 9 bases, with 11 bases separating them. The CDR3 sequence: CASSSEGGTQYF. The CDR3, as DNA: TGTGCCAGCAGTTCGGAAGGGGGGACGCAGTATTTT.

The chain is built from TRBV7-9 and TRBJ2-3; the D gene could be TRBD1 or TRBD2 (5 bases each). There are 15 residues in the CDR3. Germline loops: CDR1 SEHNR, CDR2 FQNEAQ (reference sequence). V was pared by 3 bases and J by 0 bases, with 10 bases between. The CDR3 DNA reads TGTGCCAGCAGCTTTGGGGGAGTTAGCACAGATACGCAGTATTTT. Translation gives CASSFGGVSTDTQYF.

The V gene is TRBV18, the J gene TRBJ1-4; TRBD1 matches at 9 bases. The CDR3 consists of 18 residues. Germline V gene data show CDR1 as KGHSH and CDR2 as LQKENI. V was pared by 1 base and J by 7 bases, with 13 bases of the junction left unmatched. The chain's CDR3 is CASSPRTGGGSGGEKLFF. The CDR3 DNA is TGTGCCAGCTCACCACGTACAGGGGGCGGATCGGGTGGTGAAAAACTGTTTTTT.

The J gene is TRBJ2-6, the V gene TRBV7-6; D uncertain. The CDR3 is 16 amino acids. Germline CDR1 and CDR2: SGHVS and FNYEAQ. V was shortened by 5 bases and J by 0 bases, with 11 bases between the two germline ends. CDR3 in DNA: TGTGCCAGCAGCATCCTGGGAAGCTCTGGGGCCAACGTCCTGACTTTC. Amino acids: CASSILGSSGANVLTF.

The gene calls are TRBV19 and TRBJ1-5, with TRBD1 matching over 8 bases. This CDR3 region has 15 residues. Per the germline V gene, CDR1 is LNHDA and CDR2 is SQIVND (reference sequence). V dropped 6 bases and J dropped 1; count of bases not matched to a gene: 5. The CDR3 DNA sequence: TGTGCCAGTAGGACGACAGGGGTGAGCAATCAGCCCCAGCATTTT. As protein: CASRTTGVSNQPQHF. The full variable domain, in which reference TRBV19 and TRBJ1-5 provide the parts outside the CDR3, is DGGITQSPKYLFRKEGQNVTLSCEQNLNHDAMYWYRQDPGQGLRLIYYSQIVNDFQKGDIAEGYSVSREKKESFPLTVTSAQKNPTAFYLCASRTTGVSNQPQHFGDGTRLSIL.

As to this clone: Other nucleotide sequences in the sample specify the same CDR3. The chain employs TRBV18 and TRBJ1-1; D uncertain. Germline V lookup: CDR1 KGHSH, CDR2 LQKENI. Between the trimmed V and J ends, which lost 0 bases and 2 bases, there was a span of 4 bases. This CDR3 is built from 13 residues. The CDR3 region is CASSPPRNTEAFF. The CDR3 DNA reads TGTGCCAGCTCACCACCAAGAAACACTGAAGCTTTCTTT. The whole variable domain, remainder taken from reference TRBV18 and TRBJ1-1, is NAGVMQNPRHLVRRRGQEARLRCSPMKGHSHVYWYRQLPEEGLKFMVYLQKENIIDESGMPKERFSAEFPKEGPSILRIQQVVRGDSAAYFCASSPPRNTEAFFGQGTRLTVV.

This sequence joins TRBV6-5 and TRBJ2-1; D call uncertain. Germline CDR1 is MNHEY and CDR2 is SVGAGI. V was pared by 7 bases and J by 8 bases, with 9 bases between. This CDR3 is 11 amino acids long. The CDR3 sequence is CASTKGYEQFF. The CDR3 DNA is TGTGCCAGCACCAAAGGCTATGAGCAGTTCTTC.

The V and J genes are TRBV6-4 and TRBJ2-1, with 8 bases aligning to TRBD2. CDR1 MRHNA and CDR2 SNTAGT come from the germline V gene. The CDR3 has 14 residues. V lost 5 bases and J lost 9; bases outside the gene matches: 9. This CDR3 reads CASSPGLGGGEQFF. As DNA, the CDR3 is TGTGCCAGCAGTCCGGGACTAGGAGGGGGTGAGCAGTTCTTC.

The chain uses TRBV6-5 and TRBJ2-7; 7 bases are shared with TRBD2. There are 14 residues in the CDR3. Germline V gives CDR1 MNHEY, CDR2 SVGAGI. V lost 5 bases and J lost 5; bases outside the gene matches: 9. CDR3 DNA: TGTGCCAGCAGTCCCCGACGGGGGGAAAACGAGCAGTACTTC. Its translation is CASSPRRGENEQYF.

The rearrangement uses TRBV6-5 and TRBJ1-1, with unresolved D. CDR1 MNHEY and CDR2 SVGAGI come from the germline V gene. The V gene lost 0 bases and the J gene lost 11 bases, with 13 bases spanning the gap. CDR3 length: 13 residues. The CDR3 protein is CASSYSDTSWAFF. The CDR3 coding sequence is TGTGCCAGCAGTTACTCCGACACTTCTTGGGCTTTCTTT.

With respect to this clone: The identical CDR3 is also encoded by other nucleotide sequences in the sample. The chain links TRBV15 to TRBJ2-3; D gene uncertain. This CDR3 comprises 13 residues. CDR1 and CDR2 from the germline V gene are LNHNV and YYDKDF (reference sequence). Trimming took 3 bases from V and 2 from J, leaving 6 bases between them. The CDR3 coding sequence is TGTGCCACCAGCAGGGACCTCACAGATACGCAGTATTTT. This gives the protein CATSRDLTDTQYF.

This rearrangement joins TRBV19 to TRBJ2-2; weak D call: TRBD1 (6 bases). This CDR3 has 13 residues. V lost 3 bases, J lost 7 bases, and 9 bases lay in between. The germline V gene encodes CDR1 LNHDA and CDR2 SQIVND (reference sequence). CDR3 in DNA: TGTGCCAGTAGTATGCCCAGGGGCGGGGAGCTGTTTTTT. As protein: CASSMPRGGELFF.

This chain links TRBV7-2 with TRBJ1-5; 7 nucleotides line up with TRBD1. This CDR3 is 14 amino acids long. Unmatched junction bases numbered 3, after V lost 1 base and J lost 6 bases. CDR1 is SGHTA and CDR2 is FQGNSA in the germline V gene. Written as DNA, the CDR3 is TGTGCCAGCAGCTTAGAGGGGGCAGGTCAGCCCCAGCATTTT. Translation: CASSLEGAGQPQHF. Variable domain in full (rest from reference TRBV7-2 and TRBJ1-5): GAGVSQSPSNKVTEKGKDVELRCDPISGHTALYWYRQSLGQGLEFLIYFQGNSAPDKSGLPSDRFSAERTGGSVSTLTIQRTQQEDSAVYLCASSLEGAGQPQHFGDGTRLSIL.

The chain is built from TRBV10-3 and TRBJ1-5; TRBD1 aligns across 8 bases. V was pared by 6 bases and J by 2 bases, with 6 bases of the junction left unmatched. The CDR3 consists of 15 residues. The V gene's germline CDR1 is ENHRY and CDR2 SYGVKD. The CDR3 bases are TGTGCCATCAGACCGGGACAGGATGGCAATCAGCCCCAGCATTTT. This encodes CAIRPGQDGNQPQHF.

J is TRBJ1-1 and V is TRBV25-1; D is uncertain. Germline V gene lookup returns CDR1 MGHDK and CDR2 SYGVNS. With 5 bases removed from V and 2 bases from J, the gap between germline ends came to 6 bases. This CDR3 spans 12 amino acids. CDR3 coding DNA: TGTGCCAGCAGTCGCATTAACACTGAAGCTTTCTTT. Encoded protein: CASSRINTEAFF. Complete variable domain (other parts from reference TRBV25-1 and TRBJ1-1): EADIYQTPRYLVIGTGKKITLECSQTMGHDKMYWYQQDPGMELHLIHYSYGVNSTEKGDLSSESTVSRIRTEHFPLTLESARPSHTSQYLCASSRINTEAFFGQGTRLTVV.

CDR3 bases: TGTGCCAGCAGTTTCGGACTAGCAATCAGGGAGCTGTTTTTT. Amino acid sequence: CASSFGLAIRELFF. The gene calls are TRBV28 and TRBJ2-2; 8 nucleotides line up with TRBD2. The germline V gene has CDR1 MDHEN and CDR2 SYDVKM. CDR3 length: 14 amino acids. V was clipped by 3 bases and J by 9 bases; unmatched bases: 6. Filled out from reference TRBV28 and TRBJ2-2, the complete variable domain reads DVKVTQSSRYLVKRTGEKVFLECVQDMDHENMFWYRQDPGLGLRLIYFSYDVKMKEKGDIPEGYSVSREKKERFSLILESASTNQTSMYLCASSFGLAIRELFFGEGSRLTVL.

The V and J genes are TRBV28 and TRBJ2-4, with D unclear. The V and J ends lost 1 base and 9 bases respectively, with 7 bases between them. CDR3 size: 12 residues. Looked up from germline, CDR1 is MDHEN and CDR2 is SYDVKM. CDR3 in DNA: TGTGCCAGCAGTTTATTATCGGGCATTCAGTACTTC. It is translated as CASSLLSGIQYF.

The CDR3 nucleotides read TGCAGCGTAACAAAATCAGCCTACGAGCAGTACTTC. It is translated as CSVTKSAYEQYF. The V call is TRBV29-1, the J call TRBJ2-7; no definite D call. CDR3 length: 12 amino acids. V gave up 6 bases and J gave up 2 bases, with 11 bases separating them. Germline V gives CDR1 SQVTM, CDR2 ANQGSEA.